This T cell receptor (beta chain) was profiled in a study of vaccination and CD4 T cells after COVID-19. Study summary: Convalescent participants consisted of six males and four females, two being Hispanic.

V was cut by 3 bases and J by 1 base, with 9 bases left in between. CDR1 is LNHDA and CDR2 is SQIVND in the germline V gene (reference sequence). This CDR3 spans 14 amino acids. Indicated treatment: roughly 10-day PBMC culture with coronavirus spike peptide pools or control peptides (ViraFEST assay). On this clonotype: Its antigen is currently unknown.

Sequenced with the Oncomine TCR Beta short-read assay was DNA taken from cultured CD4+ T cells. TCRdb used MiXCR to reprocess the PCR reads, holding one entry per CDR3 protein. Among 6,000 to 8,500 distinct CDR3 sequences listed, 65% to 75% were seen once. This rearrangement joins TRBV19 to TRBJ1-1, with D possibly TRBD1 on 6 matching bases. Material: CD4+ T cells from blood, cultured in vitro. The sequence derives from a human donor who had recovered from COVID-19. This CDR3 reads CASSIRDTNTEAFF. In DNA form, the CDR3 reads TGTGCCAGTAGTATCCGGGACACGAACACTGAAGCTTTCTTT.